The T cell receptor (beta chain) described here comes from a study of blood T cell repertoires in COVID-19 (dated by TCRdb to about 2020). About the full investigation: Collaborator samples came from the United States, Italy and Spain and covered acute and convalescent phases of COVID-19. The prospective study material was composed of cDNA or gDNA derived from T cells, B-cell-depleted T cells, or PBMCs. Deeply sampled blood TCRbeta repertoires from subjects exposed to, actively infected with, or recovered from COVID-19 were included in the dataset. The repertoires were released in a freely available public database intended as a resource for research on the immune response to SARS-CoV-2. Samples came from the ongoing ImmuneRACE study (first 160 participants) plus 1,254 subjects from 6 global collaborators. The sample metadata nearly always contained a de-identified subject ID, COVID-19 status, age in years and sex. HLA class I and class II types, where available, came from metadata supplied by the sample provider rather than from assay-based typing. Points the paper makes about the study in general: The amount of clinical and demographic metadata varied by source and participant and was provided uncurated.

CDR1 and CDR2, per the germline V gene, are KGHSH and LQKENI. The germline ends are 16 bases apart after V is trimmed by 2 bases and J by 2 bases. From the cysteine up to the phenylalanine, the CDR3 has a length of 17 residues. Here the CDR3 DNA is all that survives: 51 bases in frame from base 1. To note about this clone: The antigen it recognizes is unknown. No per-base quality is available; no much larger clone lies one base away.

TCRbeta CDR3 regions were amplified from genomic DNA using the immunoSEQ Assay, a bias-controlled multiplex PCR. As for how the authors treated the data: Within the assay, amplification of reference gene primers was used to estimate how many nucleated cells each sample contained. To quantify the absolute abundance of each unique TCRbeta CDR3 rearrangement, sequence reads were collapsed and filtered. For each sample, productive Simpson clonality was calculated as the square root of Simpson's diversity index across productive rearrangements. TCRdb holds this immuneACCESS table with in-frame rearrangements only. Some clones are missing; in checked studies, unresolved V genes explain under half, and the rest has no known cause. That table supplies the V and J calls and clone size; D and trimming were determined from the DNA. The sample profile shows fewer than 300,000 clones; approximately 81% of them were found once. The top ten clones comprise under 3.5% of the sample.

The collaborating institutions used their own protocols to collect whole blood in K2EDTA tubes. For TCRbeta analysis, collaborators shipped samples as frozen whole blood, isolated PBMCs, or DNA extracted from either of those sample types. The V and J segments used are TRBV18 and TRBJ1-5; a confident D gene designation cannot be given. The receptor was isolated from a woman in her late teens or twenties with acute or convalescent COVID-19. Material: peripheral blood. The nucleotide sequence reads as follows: TGTGCCAGCTCACCAGATAGTCTGATAATGGGCAATCAGCCCCAGCATTTT. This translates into CASSPDSLIMGNQPQHF.